These 29 T cell receptor beta chains originate from one sample sequenced in a study of OX40 agonist ivuxolimab in advanced cancers. Sequencing was performed with immunoSEQ multiplex PCR; in TCRdb, only in-frame clones are kept and a portion is missing. The sample carries around 60,000 clones, roughly 84% recorded once. The sequencing used CD4+ or CD8+ T cells sorted from blood, collected in a trial of the OX40 agonist ivuxolimab. Receptors were obtained from an adult with an advanced solid tumor such as melanoma, head and neck, liver or kidney cancer.

Judged by abundance, this clone is medium-sized (0.01 to 0.1%). The CDR3 spells CASSLRHGGPEAFF. The DNA of the CDR3 is TGTGCCAGCAGTCTCCGGCATGGGGGACCTGAAGCTTTCTTT. The V call is TRBV6-1, the J call TRBJ1-1; weak D call: TRBD1 (5 bases). The CDR3 spans 14 residues. The germline V gene encodes CDR1 MNHNS and CDR2 SASEGT. Trimming took off 5 bases at V and 6 bases at J, with 16 bases between the two ends.

The table lists this clone with a count of one. The J gene is TRBJ2-3, the V gene TRBV7-8; D not resolved. The CDR3 is 15 residues long. V lost 11 bases and J lost 0, with 18 bases in between. Germline V gene data show CDR1 as SGHVS and CDR2 as FQNEAQ. DNA for the CDR3: TGTGCCGTCAGAAGATTCGGGCTTAGCACAGATACGCAGTATTTT. It encodes CAVRRFGLSTDTQYF.

This chain uses TRBV4-1 with TRBJ2-5, with 8 bases lining up with TRBD2. Trimming removed 4 bases from V and 2 bases from J; junction bases left unmatched: 3. The CDR3 has 14 amino acids. The germline V gene has CDR1 MGHRA and CDR2 YSYEKL. Here the CDR3 reads CASSRGGPQETQYF. The CDR3 bases are TGCGCCAGCAGCCGCGGGGGGCCTCAAGAGACCCAGTACTTC.

The chain combines TRBV29-1 with TRBJ2-3, with unresolved D. Germline V gives CDR1 SQVTM, CDR2 ANQGSEA. This CDR3 has 14 amino acids. V shed 4 bases and J shed 4 bases, with 15 bases lying between them. CDR3 nucleotides: TGCAGCGTTGGTTTTAGTCCGGCTGCAGATACGCAGTATTTT. Protein product: CSVGFSPAADTQYF.

This clone has more than one count but fewer than ten. This chain connects TRBV6-4 to TRBJ1-1; D not resolved. The V end was cut by 6 bases, the J end by 0 bases, with 14 bases between. Looked up from germline, CDR1 is MRHNA and CDR2 is SNTAGT. The CDR3 covers 15 residues. Here the CDR3 DNA reads TGTGCCAGCAGAGAATCATCGGCCCTGAACACTGAAGCTTTCTTT. Translation gives CASRESSALNTEAFF.

The V gene is TRBV23-1, the J gene TRBJ1-1, with D unresolved. TRBV23-1 is noted as an ORF with a role that remains uncertain. Deletions cut 1 base from V and 4 bases from J, with 10 bases between. The CDR3 runs 14 residues. The CDR3: CASSQFAVLTEAFF. The CDR3, as DNA: TGCGCCAGCAGTCAATTCGCGGTCCTCACTGAAGCTTTCTTT.

This clone occurred once. This rearrangement joins TRBV7-2 to TRBJ1-1; a weak D match, TRBD1 (5 bases). The V end lost 4 bases, the J end lost 0 bases, and 9 bases lay between the germline ends. Germline CDR1 and CDR2: SGHTA and FQGNSA. The CDR3 runs to 14 residues. As DNA, the CDR3 is TGTGCCAGCAGCTATCAGGGCATGAACACTGAAGCTTTCTTT. Translated, it gives CASSYQGMNTEAFF.

This clone was observed once. This chain links TRBV2 with TRBJ1-5; D unclear. Trimming cost V 3 bases and J 5 bases, with 8 bases left between them. The CDR3 consists of 13 residues. CDR1 is SNHLY, CDR2 FYNNEI, per germline. The DNA of the CDR3 is TGTGCCAGCAGTGAGACTCAGGATCAGCCCCAGCATTTT. Its translation is CASSETQDQPQHF.

For the CDR3, the DNA is TGTGCCAGCAGCCCACAGAGCGGGAGAGAGACCCAGTACTTC. Amino acids: CASSPQSGRETQYF. J is TRBJ2-5 and V is TRBV9; 8 bases match TRBD2. From germline, CDR1 is SGDLS and CDR2 YYNGEE. The CDR3 covers 14 residues. Unmatched junction bases numbered 6, after V lost 4 bases and J lost 4 bases.

The genes are TRBV28 and TRBJ1-1; the D is unclear. Germline V CDR1 and CDR2: MDHEN, SYDVKM. CDR3 size: 14 residues. The V end lost 4 bases, the J end lost 1 base, and 10 bases lay between the germline ends. CDR3 protein: CASSSPTKNTEAFF. The CDR3 nucleotides are TGTGCCAGCAGTTCCCCGACAAAGAACACTGAAGCTTTCTTT.

The chain recombines TRBV30 with TRBJ2-3, with TRBD2 matching 7 bases. Germline V gene sequence: CDR1 GTSNPN, CDR2 SVGIG (reference sequence). The CDR3 runs to 17 residues. V shed 2 bases, J shed 4 bases, and the junction held 15 bases outside the gene matches. The CDR3 nucleotides are TGTGCCTGGAGTACCGGGGATGGCGGGAGTTGGGCAGATACGCAGTATTTT. Amino acid sequence: CAWSTGDGGSWADTQYF.

In its sample, this clone was seen a few times. The genes are TRBV30 and TRBJ2-6, with TRBD1 as a possible D gene (6 bases). Trimming stripped 7 bases from V and 2 bases from J, with 18 bases between. Per the germline V gene, CDR1 is GTSNPN and CDR2 is SVGIG (reference sequence). This CDR3 has 16 residues. Written as DNA, the CDR3 is TGTGCCTCTTCCCCCCCAGGGGCTACTGGGGCCAACGTCCTGACTTTC. This encodes CASSPPGATGANVLTF.

In its sample, this clone is medium-sized. At the DNA level, this CDR3 is encoded by other sequences in the same sample as well. The J gene is TRBJ1-2, the V gene TRBV28, with D perhaps TRBD1 (5 bases). The V end was cut by 3 bases, the J end by 6 bases, with 8 bases between. The CDR3 runs to 12 residues. From germline, CDR1 is MDHEN and CDR2 SYDVKM. CDR3 residues: CASSFGGDGYTF. As DNA, the CDR3 is TGTGCCAGCAGTTTCGGGGGAGATGGCTACACCTTC.

This clone was found once. The CDR3: CASSLTSGGFSYEQYF. Here the CDR3 DNA reads TGTGCCAGCAGTCTGACTAGCGGGGGTTTCTCCTACGAGCAGTACTTC. This rearrangement joins TRBV7-2 to TRBJ2-7, with 12 bases aligning to TRBD2. V shed 6 bases, J shed 0 bases, and the junction held 6 bases outside the gene matches. Germline-derived CDR1 and CDR2 are SGHTA and FQGNSA. The CDR3 totals 16 residues.

This clone has only a few counts. Other DNA sequences from this sample encode an identical CDR3 as well. The V gene is TRBV27, the J gene TRBJ2-3; D is undetermined. V shed 5 bases and J shed 0 bases, with 3 bases lying between them. This CDR3 contains 12 residues. Germline V gene data show CDR1 as MNHEY and CDR2 as SMNVEV (reference sequence). The CDR3 coding sequence is TGTGCCAGCAGTCCTAGCACAGATACGCAGTATTTT. It is translated as CASSPSTDTQYF.

The rearrangement links TRBV28 to TRBJ2-1, with TRBD1 matching 7 bases. CDR3 size: 14 residues. J gave up 5 bases and V 3 bases, and 4 bases lay outside the gene matches. Germline V gives CDR1 MDHEN, CDR2 SYDVKM. The CDR3 here is CASSFRTGDNEQFF. In DNA form, the CDR3 reads TGTGCCAGCAGTTTTAGGACAGGCGACAATGAGCAGTTCTTC.

This clone is categorized as medium-sized (0.01 to 0.1%). The chain joins TRBV5-6 to TRBJ1-2, with D possibly TRBD1 on 5 matching bases. V lost 1 base and J 2 bases, leaving 18 bases between the germline ends. The CDR3 loop spans 17 amino acids. Per germline, CDR1 SGHDT and CDR2 YYEEEE. In DNA, the CDR3 is TGTGCCAGCAGCTTGTCGGTTCGGGTGGGGGAGAACTATGGCTACACCTTC. Protein product: CASSLSVRVGENYGYTF.

The rearrangement joins TRBV19 to TRBJ2-5, with unresolved D. V was shortened by 3 bases and J by 0 bases, with 17 bases between the two germline ends. This CDR3 has 17 amino acids. Germline values: CDR1 LNHDA, CDR2 SQIVND (reference sequence). In DNA, the CDR3 is TGTGCCAGTAGTATCTCTGGGCGGACCGTGTACCAAGAGACCCAGTACTTC. This encodes CASSISGRTVYQETQYF.

The V call is TRBV9, the J call TRBJ1-3; TRBD1 aligns across 8 bases. V lost 0 bases and J lost 3; bases outside the gene matches: 8. Germline CDR1 SGDLS, CDR2 YYNGEE. This CDR3 comprises 17 residues. CDR3 DNA sequence: TGTGCCAGCAGCGTAGAGGCCGCAGGGGGCTATGGAAACACCATATATTTT. This sequence encodes CASSVEAAGGYGNTIYF. Full variable domain (remainder filled in from reference TRBV9 and TRBJ1-3): DSGVTQTPKHLITATGQRVTLRCSPRSGDLSVYWYQQSLDQGLQFLIQYYNGEERAKGNILERFSAQQFPDLHSELNLSSLELGDSALYFCASSVEAAGGYGNTIYFGEGSWLTVV.

V gene TRBV5-1 combines with J gene TRBJ2-1; 10 nucleotides line up with TRBD2. Trimming cost V 0 bases and J 7 bases; bases outside gene matches: 4. The CDR3 is made up of 15 amino acids. Looked up from germline, CDR1 is SGHRS and CDR2 is YFSETQ. As DNA, the CDR3 is TGCGCCAGCAGCTTGGCCCTACTAGCGGGGAATGAGCAGTTCTTC. It specifies CASSLALLAGNEQFF.

This clone was counted once. V usage is TRBV7-9 and J usage is TRBJ1-3; no definite D call. The germline V gene has CDR1 SEHNR and CDR2 FQNEAQ (reference sequence). V shed 5 bases and J shed 4 bases, with 15 bases lying between them. The length of the CDR3 is 15 residues. CDR3 DNA: TGTGCCAGCAGCCCAGCGGGCGGGGAAGGAAACACCATATATTTT. Protein: CASSPAGGEGNTIYF.

The chain carries TRBV7-3 and TRBJ2-1; TRBD2 agrees at 9 bases. J lost 9 bases, V lost 1 base, and 13 bases had no gene match. The CDR3 has 17 amino acids. The V gene's germline CDR1 is SGHTA and CDR2 FQGTGA. Written as DNA, the CDR3 is TGTGCCAGCAGCTTAAATCGGCTAGCGGGGCCAGCGGGTGAGCAGTTCTTC. This gives the protein CASSLNRLAGPAGEQFF.

This chain links TRBV10-3 with TRBJ2-7; TRBD1 agrees at 10 bases. There are 16 residues in the CDR3. V dropped 6 bases and J dropped 4; count of bases not matched to a gene: 12. The germline CDR1 and CDR2 sequences are ENHRY and SYGVKD. This chain's CDR3 is CAIRGYGRDRGYEQYF. DNA for the CDR3: TGTGCCATCAGGGGGTATGGACGGGACAGGGGTTACGAGCAGTACTTC.

This chain connects TRBV18 to TRBJ2-5; D not certain. Trimming removed 0 bases at V and 4 bases at J, with 3 bases between. Germline loops: CDR1 KGHSH, CDR2 LQKENI. CDR3 size: 12 residues. The CDR3 nucleotides are TGTGCCAGCTCACCACCGGGAGAGACCCAGTACTTC. Translation: CASSPPGETQYF. The variable domain in full, completed from reference TRBV18 and TRBJ2-5, reads NAGVMQNPRHLVRRRGQEARLRCSPMKGHSHVYWYRQLPEEGLKFMVYLQKENIIDESGMPKERFSAEFPKEGPSILRIQQVVRGDSAAYFCASSPPGETQYFGPGTRLLVL.

The rearrangement links TRBV4-2 to TRBJ2-5; D unresolved. TRBJ2-7 explains the end of the DNA better; the J call may be wrong. The CDR3 length is 16 residues. Germline loops: CDR1 LGHNA, CDR2 YNFKEQ. The CDR3 DNA reads as TGTGCCAGCAGCCAAGATGAGGCAGGCGGCTCCTACGAGCAGTACTTC. Translated: CASSQDEAGGSYEQYF.

The J gene is TRBJ1-2, the V gene TRBV5-6; D not certain. Germline V gene sequence: CDR1 SGHDT, CDR2 YYEEEE. The V gene lost 0 bases and the J gene lost 8 bases, with 11 bases spanning the gap. The CDR3 is 13 residues long. CDR3 in DNA: TGTGCCAGCAGCTTGGTTTCGGCTAAGGGCTACACCTTC. Protein: CASSLVSAKGYTF. The entire variable domain, with the rest obtained from reference TRBV5-6 and TRBJ1-2, is as follows: DAGVTQSPTHLIKTRGQQVTLRCSPKSGHDTVSWYQQALGQGPQFIFQYYEEEERQRGNFPDRFSGHQFPNYSSELNVNALLLGDSALYLCASSLVSAKGYTFGSGTRLTVV.

This rearrangement joins TRBV6-5 to TRBJ2-7, with 10 bases matching TRBD1. The length of the CDR3 is 14 residues. Germline-derived CDR1 and CDR2 are MNHEY and SVGAGI. V lost 5 bases to trimming and J lost 0 bases; unmatched junction nucleotides: 1. CDR3 loop: CASSRTGGSYEQYF. CDR3 coding DNA: TGTGCCAGCAGTAGGACAGGGGGCTCCTACGAGCAGTACTTC.

J is TRBJ1-2 and V is TRBV19; 8 nucleotides agree with TRBD1. V was pared by 6 bases and J by 4 bases, with 4 bases of the junction left unmatched. The CDR3 runs 13 residues. Germline CDR1 reads LNHDA; CDR2 reads SQIVND (reference sequence). In nucleotides, the CDR3 is TGTGCCAGTAGCACCGGGACAGGCTATGGCTACACCTTC. Translated, it gives CASSTGTGYGYTF.

CDR3: CASSKDRGAYEQYF. As DNA, the CDR3 is TGTGCCAGTAGTAAAGACAGGGGAGCCTACGAGCAGTACTTC. The rearrangement uses TRBV19 and TRBJ2-7, with 8 bases aligning to TRBD1. The trim removed 4 bases at V and 2 bases at J, leaving 4 bases unmatched. CDR1 and CDR2 (germline): LNHDA, SQIVND (reference sequence). This CDR3 spans 14 amino acids.